This T cell receptor (beta chain) was captured in a study of radiation and T cells in renal cell carcinoma. Study outcomes and limitations: Baseline intratumoral clonotype presence is unknown without pretreatment biopsies.

As to time point: blood 2 weeks post-SBRT. Treatment meaning: 15 Gy SBRT to primary tumor, nephrectomy 4 weeks later. Blood was sampled at baseline, 2 weeks and 4 weeks after SBRT. The patient's renal cell carcinoma had clear cell pathology. This clone has just a few counts. As yet, its antigen is unknown. The same CDR3 is also encoded by other DNA sequences in this sample. The CDR3 has 11 amino acids. Germline V gene lookup returns CDR1 LNHDA and CDR2 SQIVND (reference sequence). V was pared by 5 bases and J by 0 bases, with 1 base between. The assay was immunoSEQ multiplex PCR, and TCRdb's table has in-frame clones only and misses some. The sample carries 120,000 or so clones, approximately 80% recorded once.

This receptor was obtained from a woman aged 55-70 years with renal cell carcinoma. This specimen consisted of blood, obtained from a patient whose treatment included radiotherapy and nephrectomy. This chain uses TRBV19 with TRBJ1-1; D unclear. In DNA, the CDR3 is TGTGCCAGTAGTTTGAACACTGAAGCTTTCTTT. Encoded protein: CASSLNTEAFF. The full variable domain, its missing parts supplied by reference TRBV19 and TRBJ1-1, is DGGITQSPKYLFRKEGQNVTLSCEQNLNHDAMYWYRQDPGQGLRLIYYSQIVNDFQKGDIAEGYSVSREKKESFPLTVTSAQKNPTAFYLCASSLNTEAFFGQGTRLTVV.